Reported below is one TCR beta chain. Its antigen is undetermined. This sample is drawn from a study of response to subunit inactivated influenza vaccine. Study-level findings and limits: Every seasonal influenza vaccination brings in few new T cells, the authors suggested.

Via MiXCR, TCRdb re-called the RT-PCR reads, giving one row per CDR3 protein. The data show roughly 460,000 distinct CDR3 sequences, 9.5% to 13% seen once. The germline gives CDR1 SGHTA, CDR2 FQGTGA. The CDR3 consists of 15 residues. The ends were cut back, 1 base at V and 2 bases at J, with 11 bases in the middle. Sequenced here: PBMCs from blood, sampled 40 to 50 days after vaccination. The chain carries TRBV7-3 and TRBJ2-5; possibly TRBD1 for D (5 bases). This clonotype originated in a man over 45 who received an inactivated influenza vaccine. In DNA, the CDR3 is TGTGCCAGCAGCTTAAGTGAGGACAATCAAGAGACCCAGTACTTC. The encoded protein is CASSLSEDNQETQYF.